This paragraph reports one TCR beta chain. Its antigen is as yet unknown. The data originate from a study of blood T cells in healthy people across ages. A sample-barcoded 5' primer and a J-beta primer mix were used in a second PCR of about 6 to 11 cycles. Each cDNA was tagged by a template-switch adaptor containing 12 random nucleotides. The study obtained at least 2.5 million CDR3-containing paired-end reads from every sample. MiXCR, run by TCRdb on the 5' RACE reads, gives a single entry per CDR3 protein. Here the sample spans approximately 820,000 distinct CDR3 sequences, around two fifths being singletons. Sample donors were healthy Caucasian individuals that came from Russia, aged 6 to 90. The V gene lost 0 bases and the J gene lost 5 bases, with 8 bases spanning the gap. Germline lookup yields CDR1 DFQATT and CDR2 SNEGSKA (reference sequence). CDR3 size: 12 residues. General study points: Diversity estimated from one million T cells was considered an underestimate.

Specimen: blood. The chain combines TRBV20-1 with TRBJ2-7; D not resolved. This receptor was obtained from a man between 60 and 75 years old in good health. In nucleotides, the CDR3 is TGCAGTGCTAGAGATTATGTTGACGAGCAGTACTTC. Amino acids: CSARDYVDEQYF.